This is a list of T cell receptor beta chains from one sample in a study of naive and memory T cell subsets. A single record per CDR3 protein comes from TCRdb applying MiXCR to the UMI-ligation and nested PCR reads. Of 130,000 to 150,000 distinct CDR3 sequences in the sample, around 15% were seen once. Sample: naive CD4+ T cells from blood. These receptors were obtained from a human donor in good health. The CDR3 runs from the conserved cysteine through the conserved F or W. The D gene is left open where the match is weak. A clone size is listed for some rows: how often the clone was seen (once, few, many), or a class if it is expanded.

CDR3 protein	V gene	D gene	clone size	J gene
CASRFVQETQYF	TRBV6-1	NA	few	TRBJ2-5
CAWSMDLRGADTQYF	TRBV30	NA	few	TRBJ2-3
CASSLSLLTSDYEQYF	TRBV7-2	TRBD2	NA	TRBJ2-7
CATNRGRNNSPLHF	TRBV28	NA	NA	TRBJ1-6
CSSHEGRGADTQYF	TRBV20-1	TRBD2	few	TRBJ2-3
CAISDSRGSSEDEQFF	TRBV10-3	NA	few	TRBJ2-1
CSVMGSVMTDSTDTQYF	TRBV29-1	NA	many	TRBJ2-3
CASSYSIVLAGAGDDTQYF	TRBV6-2/TRBV6-3	TRBD2	NA	TRBJ2-3
CASSINSGQETQYF	TRBV7-8	NA	NA	TRBJ2-5
CSALAGGPPDTQYF	TRBV20-1	TRBD2	few	TRBJ2-3
CASSLSRASQETQYF	TRBV5-4	NA	NA	TRBJ2-5
CASSLWKRERTDTQYF	TRBV13	NA	many	TRBJ2-3
CASSPRQGTYNEQFF	TRBV3-1	TRBD1	few	TRBJ2-1
CASRGRVVGYEQYF	TRBV2	NA	NA	TRBJ2-7
CSASTLLQNYEQYF	TRBV20-1	NA	few	TRBJ2-7
CASSSGTGVVAKNIQYF	TRBV7-9	TRBD1	few	TRBJ2-4
CASSLRGAQNGYTF	TRBV7-9	NA	NA	TRBJ1-2
CATSRASKRGRTDTQYF	TRBV15	TRBD2	many	TRBJ2-3
CASSLLGLAENEQFF	TRBV6-5	NA	NA	TRBJ2-1
CASNDPGLAGVNTYNEQFF	TRBV19	TRBD2	few	TRBJ2-1
CASFRSGLVASYGYTF	TRBV6-4	NA	NA	TRBJ1-2
CASSQPGLRPEAFF	TRBV3-1	NA	few	TRBJ1-1
CSALRTGGYEQYF	TRBV20-1	TRBD1	NA	TRBJ2-7
CASSLRGDYNEQFF	TRBV5-5	NA	few	TRBJ2-1
CASRNLPLGTGDTDTQYF	TRBV12-3/TRBV12-4	TRBD1	many	TRBJ2-3
CASSKNRDSEAFF	TRBV12-3/TRBV12-4	NA	NA	TRBJ1-1
CSVALSTDTQYF	TRBV29-1	NA	NA	TRBJ2-3
CAIREPGQGAYEQYF	TRBV10-3	TRBD1	NA	TRBJ2-7
CSVGEPYEQYF	TRBV29-1	NA	few	TRBJ2-7
CASSSNRESETQYF	TRBV7-2	NA	NA	TRBJ2-5
CASGLVLGTSGISSQFF	TRBV12-5	TRBD2	few	TRBJ2-1
CSVEVGQGGDEQYF	TRBV29-1	NA	NA	TRBJ2-7
CASSLEDRVVEQFF	TRBV5-1	TRBD1	many	TRBJ2-1
CASSRTSGGAYEQYF	TRBV4-2	TRBD2	NA	TRBJ2-7
CASSQAGPGPGGEQYF	TRBV4-2	NA	few	TRBJ2-7
CASSQEYEQFF	TRBV3-1	NA	few	TRBJ2-1
CASTSGSAGNIQYF	TRBV30	TRBD2	few	TRBJ2-4
CASSPGVGRTDTQYF	TRBV11-2	NA	NA	TRBJ2-3
CASSLDRTSNQPQHF	TRBV7-2	NA	few	TRBJ1-5
CASSYGKNTEAFF	TRBV6-2/TRBV6-3	NA	NA	TRBJ1-1